Below are 19 T cell receptor beta chains sequenced from a single sample in a study of vaccination and CD4 T cells after COVID-19. These receptors are not linked to any known antigen. The Oncomine TCR Beta short-read assay sequenced DNA from cultured CD4+ T cells. TCRdb itself ran the PCR reads through MiXCR, one entry per CDR3 protein. The repertoire holds 20,000 to 25,000 distinct CDR3 sequences, with roughly 54% as singletons. Regarding treatment: roughly 10-day PBMC culture with coronavirus spike peptide pools or control peptides (ViraFEST assay). The sequencing sample was made of CD4+ T cells from blood, cultured in vitro. The receptors shown here come from a human donor who had recovered from COVID-19.

This CDR3 is CATSSRGRIEAFF. The CDR3 bases are TGTGCCACCAGCAGCAGGGGGCGGATTGAAGCTTTCTTT. This rearrangement joins TRBV15 to TRBJ1-1, with 8 bases fitting TRBD1. CDR3 length: 13 residues. Germline CDR1 and CDR2: LNHNV and YYDKDF (reference sequence). With V trimmed by 3 bases and J by 7 bases, 4 bases remained unmatched.

The V gene is TRBV30, the J gene TRBJ2-5, with 13 positions matching TRBD2. CDR1 is GTSNPN, CDR2 SVGIG, per germline (reference sequence). This CDR3 contains 16 residues. Losses at the gene ends were 0 bases for V and 5 bases for J; bases not matched to a gene: 6. CDR3 region: CAWSVGLAGNWETQYF. The CDR3 DNA follows: TGTGCCTGGAGTGTGGGACTAGCGGGAAATTGGGAGACCCAGTACTTC.

V gene TRBV6-1 combines with J gene TRBJ2-5; 9 nucleotides agree with TRBD1. The CDR3 runs to 14 residues. Germline CDR1 and CDR2: MNHNS and SASEGT. The J segment lost 5 bases and the V segment lost 4 bases, leaving 5 bases of the junction unmatched. In DNA form, the CDR3 reads TGTGCCAGCAGTGCACAGGGGGCTTCGGAGACCCAGTACTTC. It codes for CASSAQGASETQYF.

The rearrangement joins TRBV27 to TRBJ1-2; D is ambiguous. CDR1 is MNHEY, CDR2 SMNVEV, per germline (reference sequence). V lost 6 bases, J lost 3 bases, and 8 bases lay in between. The CDR3 covers 12 residues. CDR3 residues: CASRGIYYGYTF. The CDR3 nucleotides are TGTGCCAGCAGGGGGATTTACTATGGCTACACCTTC.

In its sample, this clonotype ranks as medium-sized. The chain employs TRBV24-1 and TRBJ2-7, with D possibly matching TRBD1 (6 bases). This CDR3 has 13 residues. Germline V gives CDR1 KGHDR, CDR2 SFDVKD. V lost 5 bases, J lost 5 bases, and 12 bases lay in between. The CDR3: CATSGQGSDEQYF. Written as DNA, the CDR3 is TGTGCCACCAGTGGGCAGGGGAGCGACGAGCAGTACTTC.

This clonotype has more than one count but fewer than ten. The J gene is TRBJ2-1, the V gene TRBV20-1, with 16 bases aligning to TRBD2. The germline CDR1 and CDR2 sequences are DFQATT and SNEGSKA (reference sequence). The CDR3 has 15 residues. The V gene end was trimmed by 6 bases and the J gene end by 5 bases; junction bases not matched to a gene: 4. DNA of the CDR3: TGCAGTGCGGGGACTAGCGGGAGGGCCGACAATGAGCAGTTCTTC. Its translation is CSAGTSGRADNEQFF.

This clonotype came up a few times. The chain has TRBV7-9 and TRBJ1-5, with TRBD1 as a possible D gene (6 bases). Per the germline V gene, CDR1 is SEHNR and CDR2 is FQNEAQ (reference sequence). The CDR3 spans 16 residues. The V end lost 1 base, the J end lost 1 base, and 11 bases lay between the germline ends. The CDR3 loop is CASSLGSGGSNQPQHF. The CDR3 bases are TGTGCCAGCAGCTTAGGTTCGGGGGGCAGCAATCAGCCCCAGCATTTT.

The genes are TRBV4-1 and TRBJ1-5; 11 bases map to TRBD1. In germline, CDR1 is MGHRA, CDR2 YSYEKL. The CDR3 is 15 amino acids. Losses at the gene ends were 5 bases for V and 4 bases for J; bases not matched to a gene: 4. CDR3 DNA sequence: TGCGCCAGCAGCAACGGACAGGGGGCGAATCAGCCCCAGCATTTT. This gives the protein CASSNGQGANQPQHF.

V gene TRBV21-1 combines with J gene TRBJ2-6. TRBV21-1 is an annotated pseudogene. The CDR3 is 17 residues long. The CDR3 loop reads CASSKAHYVAGANVLTF. Here the CDR3 DNA reads TGTGCCAGCAGCAAAGCTCACTACGTGGCTGGGGCCAACGTCCTGACTTTC.

This clonotype was counted a few times. The genes are TRBV20-1 and TRBJ2-6; D uncertain. V dropped 5 bases and J dropped 2 bases, with 10 bases sitting between them. The CDR3 runs 14 residues. CDR1 and CDR2 from the germline V gene are DFQATT and SNEGSKA (reference sequence). CDR3 in amino acids: CSARPAPGANVLTF. The CDR3 region has the DNA TGCAGTGCTCGACCGGCGCCTGGGGCCAACGTCCTGACTTTC.

This clonotype was observed once. The V and J genes are TRBV5-4 and TRBJ2-2; D is possibly TRBD1 (6 bases). V shed 2 bases and J shed 1 base, with 9 bases lying between them. CDR3 length: 15 residues. The V gene's germline CDR1 is SGHNT and CDR2 YYREEE (reference sequence). The CDR3 coding sequence is TGTGCCAGCAGCTTAGGACAGAGGAACACCGGGGAGCTGTTTTTT. Translated: CASSLGQRNTGELFF.

The chain uses TRBV27 and TRBJ1-5, with 7 bases matching TRBD1. CDR1 is MNHEY and CDR2 is SMNVEV in the germline V gene (reference sequence). Trimming removed 7 bases from V and 5 bases from J; junction bases left unmatched: 14. The CDR3 consists of 16 residues. The CDR3 spells CASKSPTGLSDQPQHF. Written as DNA, the CDR3 is TGTGCCAGCAAGAGCCCGACAGGGTTGTCTGATCAGCCCCAGCATTTT.

This clonotype was observed a few times. V gene TRBV6-1 combines with J gene TRBJ1-6, with no clear D. Trimming shortened V by 8 bases and J by 8 bases, and 13 bases separated the two germline ends. Germline CDR1 is MNHNS and CDR2 is SASEGT. The CDR3 totals 13 residues. For the CDR3, the DNA is TGTGCCAGCGGTAGCCAGTCGGATTCACCCCTCCACTTT. Its protein product is CASGSQSDSPLHF.

J is TRBJ1-5 and V is TRBV5-1; D gene unclear. The V gene lost 4 bases and the J gene lost 4 bases, with 12 bases spanning the gap. The V gene's germline CDR1 is SGHRS and CDR2 YFSETQ. There are 14 residues in the CDR3. CDR3 in DNA: TGCGCCAGCAGCCCCGAAGGTCTGAATCAGCCCCAGCATTTT. Translating gives CASSPEGLNQPQHF.

V and J are TRBV2 and TRBJ2-3; no clear D. The germline V and J ends were trimmed by 9 bases and 0 bases, with 7 bases remaining between them. The germline V gene has CDR1 SNHLY and CDR2 FYNNEI. This CDR3 has 12 residues. The CDR3 DNA sequence: TGTGCCAGGGCTTCTAGCACAGATACGCAGTATTTT. Its translation: CARASSTDTQYF.

V is TRBV3-1 and J is TRBJ2-2, with D perhaps TRBD2 (6 bases). V lost 7 bases and J 4 bases, leaving 16 bases between the germline ends. Germline V gene data show CDR1 as LGHDT and CDR2 as YNNKEL (reference sequence). This CDR3 has 15 amino acids. The chain's CDR3 is CASNSAGGVTGELFF. In DNA, the CDR3 is TGTGCCAGCAATTCAGCGGGTGGGGTCACCGGGGAGCTGTTTTTT.

This clonotype was counted a few times. V usage is TRBV7-2 and J usage is TRBJ2-5; 8 bases are a match to TRBD2. The junction had 6 bases not matched to a gene; V was cut back by 2 bases and J by 4 bases. The CDR3 has 15 residues. Germline V lookup: CDR1 SGHTA, CDR2 FQGNSA. The CDR3 region has the DNA TGTGCCAGCAGCTTATATGGACTAGCCACAGAGACCCAGTACTTC. It codes for CASSLYGLATETQYF.

The chain is built from TRBV7-2 and TRBJ2-5; 7 bases match TRBD2. With V trimmed by 4 bases and J by 7 bases, 9 bases remained unmatched. Germline V CDR1 and CDR2: SGHTA, FQGNSA. The CDR3 has 14 residues. The CDR3 nucleotides read TGTGCCAGCAGCTCCGATGGGGGGGGGGGGACCCAGTACTTC. This translates into CASSSDGGGGTQYF.

This chain links TRBV7-9 with TRBJ2-7; TRBD1 matches at 7 bases. Germline CDR1 is SEHNR and CDR2 is FQNEAQ (reference sequence). The CDR3 is 13 amino acids. V shed 4 bases and J 4 bases; nucleotides not matched to a gene: 4. The CDR3 here is CASSSTGNYEQYF. In DNA form, the CDR3 reads TGTGCCAGCAGCTCGACAGGGAATTACGAGCAGTACTTC. Drawing the rest from reference TRBV7-9 and TRBJ2-7, the complete variable domain is DTGVSQNPRHKITKRGQNVTFRCDPISEHNRLYWYRQTLGQGPEFLTYFQNEAQLEKSRLLSDRFSAERPKGSFSTLEIQRTEQGDSAMYLCASSSTGNYEQYFGPGTRLTVT.